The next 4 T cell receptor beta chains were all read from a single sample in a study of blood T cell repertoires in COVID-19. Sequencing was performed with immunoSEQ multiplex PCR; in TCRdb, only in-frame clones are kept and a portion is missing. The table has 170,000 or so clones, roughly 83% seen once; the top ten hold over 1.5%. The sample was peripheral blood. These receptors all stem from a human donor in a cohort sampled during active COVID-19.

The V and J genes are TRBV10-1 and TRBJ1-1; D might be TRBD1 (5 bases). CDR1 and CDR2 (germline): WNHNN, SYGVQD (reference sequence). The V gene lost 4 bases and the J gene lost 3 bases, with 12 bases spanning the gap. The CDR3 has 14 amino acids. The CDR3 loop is CASSGQGRDTEAFF. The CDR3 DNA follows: TGCGCCAGCAGTGGGCAGGGCCGGGACACTGAAGCTTTCTTT.

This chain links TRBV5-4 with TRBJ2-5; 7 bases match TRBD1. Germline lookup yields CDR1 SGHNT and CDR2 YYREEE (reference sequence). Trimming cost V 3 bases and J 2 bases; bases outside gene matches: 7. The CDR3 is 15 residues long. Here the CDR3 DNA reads TGTGCCAGCAGCTCCCGACAGGGAGCACAAGAGACCCAGTACTTC. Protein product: CASSSRQGAQETQYF.

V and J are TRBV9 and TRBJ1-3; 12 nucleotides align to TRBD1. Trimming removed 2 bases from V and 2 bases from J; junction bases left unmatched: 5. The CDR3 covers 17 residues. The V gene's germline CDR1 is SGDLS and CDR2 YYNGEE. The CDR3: CASSVRGDRGPGNTIYF. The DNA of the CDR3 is TGTGCCAGCAGCGTGAGGGGGGACAGGGGGCCTGGAAACACCATATATTTT.

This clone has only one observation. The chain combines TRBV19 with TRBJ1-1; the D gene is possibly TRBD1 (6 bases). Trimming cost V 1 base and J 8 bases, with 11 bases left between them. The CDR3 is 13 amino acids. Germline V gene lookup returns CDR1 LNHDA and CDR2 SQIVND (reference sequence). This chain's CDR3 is CASSIGTGMEAFF. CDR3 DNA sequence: TGTGCCAGTAGTATAGGTACAGGGATGGAAGCTTTCTTT.